These 18 T cell receptor beta chains came from one sample sequenced in a study of shared clonotypes between healthy human individuals. CD45RO-negative, CCR7-selected cells formed the naive CD8 fraction, which excluded terminally differentiated effector memory CD45RA+ cells. The data were produced by immunoSEQ multiplex PCR, yet TCRdb's version contains in-frame clones alone and is incomplete. The repertoire holds around 2.1 million clones, 90% to 95% seen once, with approximately 1.7% in the top ten. The sample comprised naive CD8+ T cells from PBMCs. All receptors derive from a man aged 18 to 30 in good health. Some clones in this sample may be carry-over from other donors' samples.

The rearrangement uses TRBV27 and TRBJ2-3, with a possible D match to TRBD2 (5 bases). V lost 3 bases and J 1 base, leaving 11 bases between the germline ends. The CDR3 spans 15 residues. Germline values: CDR1 MNHEY, CDR2 SMNVEV (reference sequence). The CDR3: CASSFGELGTDTQYF. The DNA for the CDR3 is TGTGCCAGCAGTTTCGGGGAATTGGGCACAGATACGCAGTATTTT.

The rearrangement joins TRBV7-8 to TRBJ2-2; D possibly matches TRBD1 or TRBD2 (6 bases each). V was cut by 2 bases and J by 10 bases, with 17 bases left in between. Germline CDR1 reads SGHVS; CDR2 reads FQNEAQ. The CDR3 contains 15 residues. CDR3 DNA sequence: TGTGCCAGCAGCTTATTCGGGCCAAGGGGGGAGGAGCTGTTTTTT. This encodes CASSLFGPRGEELFF. The full variable domain, completed using reference TRBV7-8 and TRBJ2-2, is GAGVSQSPRYKVAKRGQDVALRCDPISGHVSLFWYQQALGQGPEFLTYFQNEAQLDKSGLPSDRFFAERPEGSVSTLKIQRTQQEDSAVYLCASSLFGPRGEELFFGEGSRLTVL.

This chain joins TRBV28 and TRBJ2-7, with D unclear. The CDR3 runs 15 residues. Trimming shortened V by 4 bases and J by 3 bases, and 16 bases separated the two germline ends. CDR1 is MDHEN, CDR2 SYDVKM, per germline. In nucleotides, the CDR3 is TGTGCCAGCAGTTCCTTTACTGAAGAGGACTACGAGCAGTACTTC. It yields the protein CASSSFTEEDYEQYF.

Here the CDR3 reads CASSTQTGDNYEQYF. As DNA, the CDR3 is TGTGCCAGCAGCACGCAGACGGGAGATAACTACGAGCAGTACTTC. This rearrangement joins TRBV11-2 to TRBJ2-7; D may be TRBD2 (6 bases). CDR3 length equals 15 residues. Trimming cost V 5 bases and J 3 bases, with 17 bases left between them. In germline, CDR1 is SGHAT, CDR2 FQNNGV.

This clone was detected only once. The J gene is TRBJ1-2, the V gene TRBV2, with D possibly matching TRBD1 (5 bases). Germline lookup yields CDR1 SNHLY and CDR2 FYNNEI. The germline V and J ends were trimmed by 0 bases and 1 base, with 12 bases remaining between them. CDR3 size: 16 residues. CDR3 nucleotide sequence: TGTGCCAGCAGTGAAGCGTTGGGGGTTTTTAACTATGGCTACACCTTC. Residues: CASSEALGVFNYGYTF.

The rearrangement uses TRBV30 and TRBJ2-1, with 9 bases fitting TRBD2. CDR3 size: 15 residues. V trimming: 2 bases; J trimming: 4 bases; junction bases outside the gene matches: 6. Germline CDR1 is GTSNPN and CDR2 is SVGIG (reference sequence). This CDR3 is CAWSPGTSRYNEQFF. CDR3 in DNA: TGTGCCTGGAGTCCCGGGACTAGCAGATACAATGAGCAGTTCTTC. Looking up the rest from reference TRBV30 and TRBJ2-1 gives the full variable domain: SQTIHQWPATLVQPVGSPLSLECTVEGTSNPNLYWYRQAAGRGLQLLFYSVGIGQISSEVPQNLSASRPQDRQFILSSKKLLLSDSGFYLCAWSPGTSRYNEQFFGPGTRLTVL.

The chain recombines TRBV7-8 with TRBJ2-5; 15 bases line up with TRBD2. The CDR3 loop spans 17 amino acids. Germline V gene data show CDR1 as SGHVS and CDR2 as FQNEAQ. V shed 5 bases and J 2 bases; nucleotides not matched to a gene: 6. The chain's CDR3 is CASSRGLAGGKQETQYF. The CDR3 DNA reads TGTGCCAGCAGCCGGGGACTAGCGGGGGGAAAGCAAGAGACCCAGTACTTC.

This chain connects TRBV29-1 to TRBJ2-7; 10 bases agree with TRBD2. Germline CDR1 reads SQVTM; CDR2 reads ANQGSEA. The CDR3 has 12 amino acids. V was clipped by 4 bases and J by 6 bases; unmatched bases: 3. This chain's CDR3 is CSVGLAGREQYF. CDR3 DNA: TGCAGCGTTGGACTAGCGGGCCGCGAGCAGTACTTC.

DNA of the CDR3: TGTGCCAGCAGTTTGCAGACAGGGGGGCGGAAGGGCTACACCTTC. Translation: CASSLQTGGRKGYTF. The genes are TRBV28 and TRBJ1-2, with 9 bases identical to TRBD1. The germline V gene encodes CDR1 MDHEN and CDR2 SYDVKM. The CDR3 length is 15 residues. The trim removed 3 bases at V and 8 bases at J, leaving 10 bases unmatched.

The chain joins TRBV5-1 to TRBJ2-1, with TRBD2 matching 10 bases. The CDR3 covers 18 residues. The germline V gene has CDR1 SGHRS and CDR2 YFSETQ. J lost 5 bases, V lost 0 bases, and 11 bases had no gene match. This CDR3 reads CASSLGGLAGERDNEQFF. The CDR3 nucleotides are TGCGCCAGCAGCTTGGGCGGGCTAGCGGGAGAACGAGACAATGAGCAGTTCTTC.

DNA for the CDR3: TGCAGCGTTGAACCCATTAGCGGGAGGCCCACCGAGCAGTACTTC. Its translation: CSVEPISGRPTEQYF. This rearrangement joins TRBV29-1 to TRBJ2-5; 10 nucleotides line up with TRBD2. The tail of the sequence fits TRBJ2-7 better, so the J call may be wrong. Germline CDR1 reads SQVTM; CDR2 reads ANQGSEA. This CDR3 region has 15 residues.

The V and J genes are TRBV7-6 and TRBJ1-1; D remains ambiguous. CDR3 length equals 13 residues. Germline CDR1 SGHVS, CDR2 FNYEAQ. The V end lost 5 bases, the J end lost 0 bases, and 7 bases lay between the germline ends. As DNA, the CDR3 is TGTGCCAGCAGCGAGGGAATGAACACTGAAGCTTTCTTT. The encoded protein is CASSEGMNTEAFF.

The chain joins TRBV7-9 to TRBJ2-7; D ambiguous. This CDR3 is 15 amino acids long. The germline V and J ends were trimmed by 1 base and 3 bases, with 13 bases remaining between them. CDR1 SEHNR and CDR2 FQNEAQ come from the germline V gene (reference sequence). This chain's CDR3 is CASSLGTPPLYEQYF. The CDR3 nucleotides read TGTGCCAGCAGCTTAGGGACCCCTCCCCTCTACGAGCAGTACTTC.

This chain links TRBV5-1 with TRBJ2-7; D could derive from TRBD1 or TRBD2 (5 bases each). CDR1 and CDR2 (germline): SGHRS, YFSETQ. Between the trimmed V and J ends, which lost 5 bases and 0 bases, there was a span of 15 bases. CDR3 length: 15 amino acids. CDR3 nucleotides: TGCGCCAGCAGTCCACGTCCGGGACCCTCCTACGAGCAGTACTTC. It encodes CASSPRPGPSYEQYF.

This clone has only one observation. This chain uses TRBV30 with TRBJ2-7; no firm D call. Per germline, CDR1 GTSNPN and CDR2 SVGIG (reference sequence). The CDR3 extends over 12 amino acids. V was clipped by 0 bases and J by 6 bases, with 9 bases between them. DNA of the CDR3: TGTGCCTGGAGTGTAGTTGGTCTCGAGCAGTACTTC. Translating gives CAWSVVGLEQYF.

The chain employs TRBV10-3 and TRBJ1-1, with 7 bases aligning to TRBD1. J lost 4 bases, V lost 0 bases, and 14 bases had no gene match. This CDR3 has 18 residues. Germline-derived CDR1 and CDR2 are ENHRY and SYGVKD. The CDR3 DNA reads TGTGCCATCAGTGAGTCGCTGGGGACAGCTAAAGGGTCCACTGAAGCTTTCTTT. Translated: CAISESLGTAKGSTEAFF.

The CDR3 DNA sequence: TGCGCCAGCAGCAGCAATTGGGGTAGAGAGAGTCAAGAGACCCAGTACTTC. It specifies CASSSNWGRESQETQYF. The chain carries TRBV4-3 and TRBJ2-5; no clear D. Trimming removed 5 bases at V and 2 bases at J, with 21 bases between. The CDR3 runs 17 residues. Per the germline V gene, CDR1 is LGHNA and CDR2 is YSLEER.

This clone was seen only a few times. The V call is TRBV25-1, the J call TRBJ2-7; D not resolved. The CDR3 sequence is 13 residues long. The V end lost 2 bases, the J end lost 3 bases, and 8 bases lay between the germline ends. Germline V CDR1 and CDR2: MGHDK, SYGVNS. This CDR3 is CASSETGFYEQYF. The CDR3, as DNA: TGTGCCAGCAGTGAAACGGGCTTCTACGAGCAGTACTTC.